This TCR beta chain was found in a study of T cell responses to AZD1222 COVID-19 vaccine. Points from the study as a whole: Repertoire sampling happened only post peak T cell response. Vaccine-related CD4 TCRs covered spike, predominating at 160-218 and 743-854. Reportedly, close to half of spike-specific TCRs are directed against unmutated variant regions.

Per germline, CDR1 MDHEN and CDR2 SYDVKM. The CDR3 loop spans 13 amino acids. With 7 bases removed from V and 4 bases from J, the gap between germline ends came to 13 bases. Concerning this clone: Its antigen is not identified.

Profiled with immunoSEQ multiplex PCR; TCRdb holds only in-frame clones, not every one. The table shows around 160,000 clones, with 75% to 95% occurring only once. The J gene is TRBJ1-2, the V gene TRBV28; maybe TRBD1 (6 bases). Specimen: peripheral blood, collected on day 0 of MenACWY control vaccination. This TCR derives from an adult in good health. DNA for the CDR3: TGTGCCAGCAACCTGGGACAATCCTATGGCTACACCTTC. It yields the protein CASNLGQSYGYTF.